The 15 T cell receptor beta chains presented below share a single source sample, sequenced in a study of T-cell reconstitution after alpha-beta-depleted transplantation in children. For TCRbeta, the library was prepared with unique molecular identifiers. TCRdb reprocessed the PCR reads via MiXCR and lists one record per CDR3 protein. There are approximately 200,000 distinct CDR3 sequences in the sample; roughly 6% occur only once, and just over 4.5% lies in the top ten. Sequenced here: PBMCs, sampled before TCRalphabeta/CD19-depleted stem cell transplant. The source of these receptors is a girl under three years old with combined immunodeficiency, due to receive a stem cell transplant.

This clonotype was seen ten or more times. The chain uses TRBV7-9 and TRBJ1-1; D is possibly TRBD1 (5 bases). V gave up 1 base and J gave up 10 bases, with 13 bases separating them. In germline, CDR1 is SEHNR, CDR2 FQNEAQ (reference sequence). The CDR3 is 13 residues long. The CDR3 DNA sequence: TGTGCCAGCAGCTTAGTTTTAGGCAGGGCAGCTTTCTTT. Protein sequence: CASSLVLGRAAFF.

This clonotype was recorded at least ten times. The rearrangement joins TRBV5-1 to TRBJ2-7; perhaps TRBD2 as D (6 bases). CDR1 is SGHRS and CDR2 is YFSETQ in the germline V gene. CDR3 length: 13 residues. Trimming took off 4 bases at V and 1 base at J, with 9 bases between the two ends. DNA of the CDR3: TGCGCCAGCAGCATTAGCGGTTCCTACGAGCAGTACTTC. Translating gives CASSISGSYEQYF.

This clonotype was seen many times. The chain recombines TRBV14 with TRBJ2-3; D not resolved. V was trimmed by 2 bases and J by 8 bases, leaving 14 bases between them. CDR3 size: 14 residues. Looked up from germline, CDR1 is SGHDN and CDR2 is FVKESK. CDR3 sequence: CASSQFGTGGTQYF. Here the CDR3 DNA reads TGTGCCAGCAGCCAATTCGGAACGGGCGGTACGCAGTATTTT.

Comment on this clonotype: This could be a read error, since a much larger clone is one nucleotide away. This CDR3 reads CAGRPGQGDTDTQYF. The DNA of the CDR3 is TGTGCCGGCAGGCCTGGACAGGGGGACACAGATACGCAGTATTTT. V usage is TRBV6-1 and J usage is TRBJ2-3, with 10 bases matching TRBD1. Germline CDR1 and CDR2: MNHNS and SASEGT. This CDR3 has 15 amino acids.

This clonotype showed up many times. V and J are TRBV29-1 and TRBJ1-2; perhaps TRBD1 as D (5 bases). With 4 bases removed from V and 1 base from J, the gap between germline ends came to 7 bases. This CDR3 is 12 amino acids long. Germline lookup yields CDR1 SQVTM and CDR2 ANQGSEA. The CDR3 nucleotides are TGCAGCGTTGCCGACAGTAACTATGGCTACACCTTC. Amino acid sequence: CSVADSNYGYTF.

The sample holds a few counts of this clonotype. CDR3 nucleotide sequence: TGTGCCAGCAGTTATTCCCTACTAAGTACTGAAGCTTTCTTT. Amino acid sequence: CASSYSLLSTEAFF. This chain joins TRBV6-5 and TRBJ1-1; D is ambiguous. Trimming shortened V by 3 bases and J by 5 bases, and 13 bases separated the two germline ends. CDR1 and CDR2 (germline): MNHEY, SVGAGI. CDR3 length equals 14 residues.

This clonotype has at least ten counts. This chain uses TRBV5-4 with TRBJ2-3, with 9 nucleotides matching TRBD1. V shed 4 bases, J shed 2 bases, and the junction held 11 bases outside the gene matches. Germline loops: CDR1 SGHNT, CDR2 YYREEE (reference sequence). The CDR3 contains 17 residues. CDR3 sequence reads: CASSLSGTGLFTDTQYF. Written as DNA, the CDR3 is TGTGCCAGCAGCCTTTCCGGGACAGGGCTATTCACAGATACGCAGTATTTT.

This clonotype was seen repeatedly, ten times or more. The CDR3 region has the DNA TGTGCCAGCAGCTTGACGGGACAGGGAACAGATACGCAGTATTTT. This translates into CASSLTGQGTDTQYF. This sequence joins TRBV11-2 and TRBJ2-3; 9 bases agree with TRBD1. The CDR3 has 15 residues. From germline, CDR1 is SGHAT and CDR2 FQNNGV. With V trimmed by 3 bases and J by 3 bases, 4 bases remained unmatched.

CDR3 loop: CASSGASALTRGQFF. CDR3 bases: TGTGCCAGCAGCGGAGCTAGCGCCCTGACTCGCGGGCAGTTCTTC. The rearrangement joins TRBV12-3 or TRBV12-4 to TRBJ2-1; TRBD2 is a possible D gene (6 bases). The ends were cut back, 6 bases at V and 12 bases at J, with 24 bases in the middle. The CDR3 totals 15 residues.

This clonotype was seen only a few times. The V and J genes are TRBV7-2 and TRBJ2-7; D possibly corresponds to TRBD2 (6 bases). Trimming took off 1 base at V and 2 bases at J, with 24 bases between the two ends. This CDR3 region has 19 residues. CDR1 and CDR2 from the germline V gene are SGHTA and FQGNSA. CDR3 amino acids: CASSLVARLVKREPYEQYF. Here the CDR3 DNA reads TGTGCCAGCAGCTTAGTAGCCAGGCTGGTAAAACGGGAGCCCTACGAGCAGTACTTC.

This clonotype was detected ten times or more. The chain is built from TRBV29-1 and TRBJ2-2, with D perhaps TRBD2 (5 bases). Trimming cost V 4 bases and J 1 base, with 7 bases left between them. CDR1 and CDR2 from the germline V gene are SQVTM and ANQGSEA. The length of the CDR3 is 13 residues. The CDR3 is CSVARVNTGELFF. In nucleotides, the CDR3 is TGCAGCGTTGCGCGGGTGAACACCGGGGAGCTGTTTTTT.

This clonotype was detected ten times or more. The rearrangement links TRBV12-3 or TRBV12-4 to TRBJ2-7; D is unresolved. V lost 5 bases to trimming and J lost 1 base, with 6 bases between them. This CDR3 has 12 residues. CDR3 nucleotides: TGTGCCAGCAGTACCTTATCCTACGAGCAGTACTTC. Protein: CASSTLSYEQYF.

This clonotype was counted ten times or more. The J gene is TRBJ2-2, the V gene TRBV5-1; D possibly corresponds to TRBD2 (7 bases). Germline V gene sequence: CDR1 SGHRS, CDR2 YFSETQ. There are 16 residues in the CDR3. V lost 4 bases and J lost 0, with 13 bases in between. CDR3 in amino acids: CASSARGQTNTGELFF. The CDR3 coding sequence is TGCGCCAGCAGCGCGCGGGGGCAGACGAACACCGGGGAGCTGTTTTTT.

This clonotype was seen at least ten times. The V gene is TRBV24-1, the J gene TRBJ2-1, with D perhaps matching TRBD2 (7 bases). The ends were cut back, 0 bases at V and 9 bases at J, with 17 bases in the middle. Germline V gene data show CDR1 as KGHDR and CDR2 as SFDVKD. This CDR3 has 16 residues. Here the CDR3 reads CATSDLELGASGEQFF. CDR3 DNA: TGTGCCACCAGTGATTTGGAGTTGGGGGCTAGCGGTGAGCAGTTCTTC.

This clonotype occurred many times. V gene TRBV3-1 combines with J gene TRBJ2-1; a possible D gene is TRBD2 (7 bases). Germline V gives CDR1 LGHDT, CDR2 YNNKEL (reference sequence). The CDR3 extends over 17 amino acids. Trimming shortened V by 0 bases and J by 0 bases, and 12 bases separated the two germline ends. CDR3 sequence: CASSQDPGGPSYNEQFF. The CDR3 DNA reads as TGTGCCAGCAGCCAAGACCCGGGGGGCCCCTCCTACAATGAGCAGTTCTTC.